The clone carrying this TCR beta chain was observed once. Its cognate antigen is unknown. This sample was taken from a study of T cell responses to AZD1222 COVID-19 vaccine. Overall study findings and caveats: Two doses of AZD1222 preceded a rise in Spike-specific TCR breadth and depth. Most donors were white British and more were female, and clonal diversity was possibly underestimated.

The table came from immunoSEQ multiplex PCR; TCRdb's copy has only in-frame clones and leaves some out. The data hold over 45,000 clones, with around nine tenths observed a single time. This CDR3 is 15 amino acids long. The germline V gene has CDR1 SGHKS and CDR2 YYEKEE (reference sequence). With V trimmed by 4 bases and J by 2 bases, 3 bases remained unmatched. The source is an adult who received the AZD1222 COVID-19 vaccine. The specimen comprised peripheral blood, sampled 28 days after the second AZD1222 dose. The chain links TRBV5-5 to TRBJ2-4, with TRBD1 matching 10 bases. The CDR3 sequence: CASSRTGGTKNIQYF. The DNA of the CDR3 is TGTGCCAGCAGCCGGACAGGGGGAACCAAAAACATTCAGTACTTC.